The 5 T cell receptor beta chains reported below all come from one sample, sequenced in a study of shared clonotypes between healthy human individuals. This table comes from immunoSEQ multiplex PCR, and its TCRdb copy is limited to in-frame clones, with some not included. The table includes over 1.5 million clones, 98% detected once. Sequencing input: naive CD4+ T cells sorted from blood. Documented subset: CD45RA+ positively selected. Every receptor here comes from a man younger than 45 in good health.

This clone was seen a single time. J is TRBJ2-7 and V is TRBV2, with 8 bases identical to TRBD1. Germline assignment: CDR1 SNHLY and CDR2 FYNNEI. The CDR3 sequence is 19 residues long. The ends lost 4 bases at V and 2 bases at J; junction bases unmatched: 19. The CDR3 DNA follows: TGTGCCAGCAGTGGCGATTTGGCCATCCAGGGGGCAGAAACCTACGAGCAGTACTTC. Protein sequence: CASSGDLAIQGAETYEQYF.

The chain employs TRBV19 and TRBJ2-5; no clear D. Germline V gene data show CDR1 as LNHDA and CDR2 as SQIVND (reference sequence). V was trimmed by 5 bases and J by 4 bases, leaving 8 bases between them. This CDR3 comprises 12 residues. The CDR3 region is CASSESSETQYF. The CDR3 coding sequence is TGTGCCAGTAGTGAGAGTTCAGAGACCCAGTACTTC.

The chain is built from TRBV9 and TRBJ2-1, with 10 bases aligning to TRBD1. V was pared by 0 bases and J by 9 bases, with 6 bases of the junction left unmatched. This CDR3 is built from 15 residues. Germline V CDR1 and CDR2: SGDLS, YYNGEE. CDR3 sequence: CASSVVTGGQGEQFF. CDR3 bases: TGTGCCAGCAGCGTAGTGACAGGGGGCCAGGGTGAGCAGTTCTTC.

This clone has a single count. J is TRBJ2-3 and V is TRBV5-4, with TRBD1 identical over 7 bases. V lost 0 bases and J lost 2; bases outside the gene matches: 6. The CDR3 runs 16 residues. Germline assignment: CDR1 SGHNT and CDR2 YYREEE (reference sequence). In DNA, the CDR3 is TGTGCCAGCAGCTTGGGCCGGGACAGATACACAGATACGCAGTATTTT. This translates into CASSLGRDRYTDTQYF.

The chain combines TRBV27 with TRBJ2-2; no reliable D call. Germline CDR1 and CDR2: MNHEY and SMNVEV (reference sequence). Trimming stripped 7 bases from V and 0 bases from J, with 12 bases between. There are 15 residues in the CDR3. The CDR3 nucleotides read TGTGCCAGCACCGAGATGGGCTCGAACACCGGGGAGCTGTTTTTT. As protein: CASTEMGSNTGELFF.